This T cell receptor (beta chain) stems from a study of cytomegalovirus exposure and HLA in healthy donors (dated by TCRdb to 2016 to 2017). About the investigation overall: According to an earlier analysis of several hundred of the donors, 150 million to 200 million T cells yielded over 90 million unique TCR beta sequences and roughly 280 Gb of sequence data. Using immunosequencing, the study profiled T cell repertoires from 666 subjects and related those repertoires to cytomegalovirus serostatus. A later genetic analysis took genome-wide SNP genotypes for about 65% of the roughly 670 donors and used that subset as a discovery cohort. Besides the first cohort of around 700 subjects, a separate validation cohort made up of about 120 different subjects was used. Donor age, sex, ethnicity and CMV serostatus were compiled alongside the repertoire data. To study patterns of TCR occurrence, a later analysis re-analyzed previously published TCR beta repertoires from around 670 donors and added high-resolution HLA genotyping. About 280 gigabases of sequencing data and approximately 80 million unique TCR sequences were included in an early release covering 500 to 750 HLA-typed donors. Rather than drawing on any new phenotypic data, the later analysis identified candidate immune exposures from TCR beta sequences and the way those sequences occurred across donors. Every repertoire in the discovery cohort had been generated on one and the same sequencing platform. High-throughput TCR immunosequencing, statistical association of individual TCRs with disease status, and machine learning were combined to predict cytomegalovirus infection status. HLA typing included class I and class II loci at four-digit resolution. Among roughly 400 genotyped donors of the cohort, an average of about 240,000 unique TCR beta nucleotide sequences were sequenced per donor, about a sixth of them non-productive. An earlier analysis of around 640 of the donors used high-throughput TCR beta sequencing to judge whether each TCR beta V gene segment behaved as functional or pseudogenic. Of the roughly 420 genotyped donors, more than 75% were placed in the genetic ancestry cluster associated with self-reported Caucasian donors. The study aimed to test whether signatures of past pathogen exposure could be identified by cataloging public T cell receptors. Several DR-DQ haplotypes were treated as single units for association and clustering because of strong linkage in the cohort. Typing coverage varied by locus: about 629-630 donors for A, B, C, DRB1 and DQB1; 500 to 550 for DQA1; more than 600 for DPA1; around 450 for DPB1. What the research found in general, with its limitations: A further reported finding was that TCR beta sequences accurately predicted the HLA-A and HLA-B alleles for most subjects in the first cohort. When HLA alleles, especially DR and DQ, strongly co-occurred, TCR associations were difficult to assign to individual alleles. In an earlier analysis of several hundred of the donors, most TCR beta V segments were observed in productive rearrangements about 87% or about 30% of the time, broadly matching IMGT annotations. The study gave a list of roughly 150 TCR beta chains associated with cytomegalovirus. Sequencing depth was assumed to be roughly uniform across donors in the presence/absence analyses, though that assumption may not hold. HLA typing was unavailable for some donors at each locus, so association tests used only the typed subset. An association between a missense DCLRE1C variant and V-gene and J-gene trimming of TCR beta chains was found in a later genetic analysis and replicated in an independent cohort. Compared with the approximately 710-donor mean, donors in an Asian-associated ancestry cluster had fewer N-insertions in productive TCRs, according to a later genetic analysis. While some public TCRs were present in many individuals, most TCR sequences turned up only very rarely across donors. Linkage disequilibrium might explain the correlated functional status among segregating V segments, but an unknown experimental factor could not be ruled out. Because counts were too low, seventeen rarely observed V segments, including chromosome 9 orphons, were left out of the earlier analysis of some 640 of the donors. In this cohort, only TCR beta chains were sequenced, and detectable features were limited by the absence of alpha or paired-chain data. A later analysis found that HLA-associated TCR beta chains were more clonally expanded and had lower generation probabilities than equally common non-associated chains. A later analysis associated 16,951 TCR beta sequences with specific HLA alleles at a false discovery rate of 0.05. The 87-base-pair reads could not distinguish some IMGT-functional V segments, including TRBV6-2 and TRBV6-3, so those segments were excluded. The authors suggested that the approach could potentially be extended to other disease states and immunological phenotypes. A later analysis found that TCR association rates varied across HLA loci, with DRB1 alleles showing the most associated TCRs and HLA-C alleles the fewest. In both the original and validation cohorts, the classifier was reported to diagnose cytomegalovirus status with high specificity and sensitivity. A cluster of highly shared sequence variants was judged likely to be a technical artifact of the sequencing pipeline. In vitro tests confirmed that three of the cytomegalovirus-associated TCR beta chains recognize cytomegalovirus antigens. In a later analysis, most CMV-associated TCR beta chains were found to appear HLA-restricted, with HLA associations seemingly driven largely by CMV exposure. According to a later analysis, parvovirus B19, influenza, CMV and Epstein-Barr virus appeared linked to several top co-occurrence clusters. For the cohort, immune exposure information was limited to CMV serostatus.

The cohort comprised around 690 healthy bone marrow donors. At the time of sampling, every cohort member was nominally healthy, though immune exposures that went unrecorded were likely present. The donor tested CMV seronegative and was one of the 352 seronegative cohort members. A peripheral blood sample was provided by each donor, and peripheral blood mononuclear cells were used for TCR beta sequencing. Genomic DNA was extracted from the blood cell samples with the Qiagen DNeasy Blood Extraction Kit. Comment on this clone: Its antigen remains unidentified. Per-base qualities were not stored, and no clone one base away is much larger.

The library was built by means of the immunoSEQ multiplex PCR assay. For the multiplex PCR, a mixture combining 60 forward primers for TCR Vbeta segments and 13 reverse primers for TCR Jbeta segments was used. The CDR3 region of rearranged TCR beta genes was amplified from genomic DNA by a multiplex PCR assay. On the Illumina HiSeq System, the amplified TCR beta libraries were sequenced as 87-base-pair reads. The original methods were these. In a later analysis, tens of millions of unique TCR beta chains were counted across the roughly 670 repertoires, and around 10 million of these chains were shared by at least two donors. To remove PCR and sequencing errors, raw reads were error-corrected and collapsed into unique sequences using a nearest-neighbor algorithm that merged closely related sequences. V, D and J gene segments were assigned by aligning CDR3 sequences to IMGT reference sequences. Each retained sequence needed at least a six-nucleotide match to both a V gene segment and a J gene segment. A rearrangement counted as productive if the CDR3 had no stop codons and remained in frame with V and J, and every other rearrangement counted as non-productive. Following IMGT convention, CDR3 was defined as the stretch from the second conserved V-encoded cysteine up to the conserved J-encoded phenylalanine. In an earlier analysis of 500 to 650 of the donors, sequences lacking an unambiguous match to a single V gene segment were excluded. An earlier analysis of under 750 of the donors called V segments functional above 56.7% productive rearrangements and segregating when the between-donor standard deviation exceeded 5%. A statistical classification framework was developed to diagnose cytomegalovirus status using the catalog of TCR beta chain sequences. In a later analysis, V and J genes were assigned by comparing TCR nucleotide sequences against IMGT/GENE-DB human TR gene sequences. The TCRdist pipeline was used in a later analysis to assign CDR3 sequences and most-parsimonious VDJ recombination scenarios. In a later analysis, every TCR beta chain was defined by the combination of its CDR3 amino acid sequence and its V-gene family, and reads without a unique V-gene family were dropped. To address suspected cross-contamination and a sequencing artifact, a later analysis removed roughly 640 highly shared, low-generation-probability nucleotide sequences. In a later analysis, a clonal expansion index for each public chain was calculated from normalized within-repertoire ranks of inferred template counts. Generation probabilities in a later analysis came from a VDJ recombination model fitted to out-of-frame rearrangements, and those results were checked against IGoR. Hypergeometric tests were used in a later analysis to score TCR-TCR, TCR-HLA and TCR-CMV co-occurrence, with a repertoire-size bias correction applied to the TCR pairs. False discovery rates were estimated in a later analysis by permuting HLA or CMV assignments 20 times. A later analysis grouped co-occurring TCRs with DBSCAN, adding TCRdist sequence similarity when clustering within HLA-allele-positive subsets. Co-occurrence clustering excluded repertoires with fewer than 30,000 or more than 120,000 public chains, plus five with anomalous nucleotide sharing. This is the immuneACCESS table as TCRdb keeps it, with only in-frame sequences that have V and J called. A part of the clones is gone; compared with another copy, unresolved V genes explain less than half, and the rest is unexplained. From that table come the V and J calls and clone size; the DNA was used to work out D and trimming. The sample table holds 150,000 to 200,000 clones, of which 68% were seen once. The top ten clones comprise approximately 1.3% of the sample.

From the cysteine through the phenylalanine, the CDR3 covers 13 amino acids. Only the CDR3 region is kept as DNA, spanning 39 bases read in frame from base 1. Cut back by 0 bases and 5 bases, the V and J ends lie 7 bases apart. CDR1 LNHNV and CDR2 YYDKDF are derived from the germline V gene (reference sequence). The V and J segments used are TRBV15 and TRBJ1-2, with the D gene too uncertain to name. Sequenced input: PBMCs. This sequence originates from a man in his forties or fifties in good health and CMV-seronegative. For the CDR3, the sequence is CATSRDARYGYTF. The nucleotide sequence reads TGTGCCACCAGCAGAGATGCCCGGTATGGCTACACCTTC.